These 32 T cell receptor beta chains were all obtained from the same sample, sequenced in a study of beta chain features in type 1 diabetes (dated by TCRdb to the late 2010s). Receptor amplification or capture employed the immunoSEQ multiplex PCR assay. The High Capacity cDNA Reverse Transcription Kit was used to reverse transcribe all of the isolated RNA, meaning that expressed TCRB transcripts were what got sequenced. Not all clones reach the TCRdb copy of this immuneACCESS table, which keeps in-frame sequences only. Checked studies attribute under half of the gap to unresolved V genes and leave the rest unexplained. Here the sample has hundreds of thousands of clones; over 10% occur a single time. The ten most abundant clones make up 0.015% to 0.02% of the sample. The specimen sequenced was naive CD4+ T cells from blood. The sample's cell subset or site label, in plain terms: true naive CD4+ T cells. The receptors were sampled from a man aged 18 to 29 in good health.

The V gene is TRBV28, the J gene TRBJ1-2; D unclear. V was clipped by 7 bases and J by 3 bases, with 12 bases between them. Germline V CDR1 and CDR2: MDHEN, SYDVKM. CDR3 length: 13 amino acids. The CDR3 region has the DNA TGTGCCAGCACTCCGGGATCCGACTATGGCTACACCTTC. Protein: CASTPGSDYGYTF.

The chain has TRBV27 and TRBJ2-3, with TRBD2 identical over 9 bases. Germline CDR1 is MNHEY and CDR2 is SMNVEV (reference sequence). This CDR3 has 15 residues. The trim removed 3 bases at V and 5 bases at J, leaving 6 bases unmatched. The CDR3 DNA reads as TGTGCCAGCAGTTTTAGCGGGAGTTCGGTAGATACGCAGTATTTT. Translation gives CASSFSGSSVDTQYF.

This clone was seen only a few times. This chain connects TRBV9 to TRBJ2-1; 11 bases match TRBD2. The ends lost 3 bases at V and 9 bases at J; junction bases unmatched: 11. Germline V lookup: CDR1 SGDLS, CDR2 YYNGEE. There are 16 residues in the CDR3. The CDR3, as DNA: TGTGCCAGCAGCGCCAAAATACTAGCGGGAGCTGGTGAGCAGTTCTTC. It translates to CASSAKILAGAGEQFF.

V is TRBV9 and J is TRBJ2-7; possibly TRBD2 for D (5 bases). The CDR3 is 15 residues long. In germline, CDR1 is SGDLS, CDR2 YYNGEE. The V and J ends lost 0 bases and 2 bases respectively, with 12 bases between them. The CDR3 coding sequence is TGTGCCAGCAGCGTAGATGCTAGCAGTCCCTACGAGCAGTACTTC. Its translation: CASSVDASSPYEQYF.

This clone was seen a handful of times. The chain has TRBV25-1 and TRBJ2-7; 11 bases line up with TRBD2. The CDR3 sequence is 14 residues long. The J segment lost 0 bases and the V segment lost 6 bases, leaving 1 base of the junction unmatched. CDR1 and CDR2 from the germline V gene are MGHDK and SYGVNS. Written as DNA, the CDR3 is TGTGCCAGCAGCGGGACTAGCGGCTCCTACGAGCAGTACTTC. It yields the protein CASSGTSGSYEQYF.

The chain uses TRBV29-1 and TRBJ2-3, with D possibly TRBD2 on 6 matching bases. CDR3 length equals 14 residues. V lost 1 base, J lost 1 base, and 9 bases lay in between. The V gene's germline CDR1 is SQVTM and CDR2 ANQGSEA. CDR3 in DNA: TGCAGCGTTGAAGGGGGAGGTGGCACAGATACGCAGTATTTT. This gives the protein CSVEGGGGTDTQYF.

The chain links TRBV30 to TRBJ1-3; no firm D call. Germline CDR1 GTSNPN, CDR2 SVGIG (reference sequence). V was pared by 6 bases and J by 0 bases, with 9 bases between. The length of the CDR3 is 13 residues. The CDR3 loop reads CACGSSSGNTIYF. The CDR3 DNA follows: TGTGCCTGCGGATCTAGCTCTGGAAACACCATATATTTT.

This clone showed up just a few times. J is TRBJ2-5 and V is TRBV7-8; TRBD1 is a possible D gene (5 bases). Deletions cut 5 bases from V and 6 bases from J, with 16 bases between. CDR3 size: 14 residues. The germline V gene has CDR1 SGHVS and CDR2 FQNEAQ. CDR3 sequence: CASSVDPPGQTQYF. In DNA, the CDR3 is TGTGCCAGCAGCGTCGACCCCCCAGGGCAGACCCAGTACTTC.

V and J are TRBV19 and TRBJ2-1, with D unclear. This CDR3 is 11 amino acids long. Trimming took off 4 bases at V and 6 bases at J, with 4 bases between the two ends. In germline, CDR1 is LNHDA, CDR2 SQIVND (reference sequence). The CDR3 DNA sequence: TGTGCCAGTAGTAGGCCCAATGAGCAGTTCTTC. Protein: CASSRPNEQFF.

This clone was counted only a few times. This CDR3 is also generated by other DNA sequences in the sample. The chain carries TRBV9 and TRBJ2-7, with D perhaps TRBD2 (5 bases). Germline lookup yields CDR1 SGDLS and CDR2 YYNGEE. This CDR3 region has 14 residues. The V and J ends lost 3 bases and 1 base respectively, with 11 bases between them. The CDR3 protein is CASSARTGSYEQYF. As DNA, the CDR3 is TGTGCCAGCAGCGCCAGGACTGGATCCTACGAGCAGTACTTC.

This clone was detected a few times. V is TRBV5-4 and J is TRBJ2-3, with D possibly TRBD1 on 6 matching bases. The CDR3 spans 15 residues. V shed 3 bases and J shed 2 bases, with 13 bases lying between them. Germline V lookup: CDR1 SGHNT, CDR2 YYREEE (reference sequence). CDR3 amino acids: CASSYRDISTDTQYF. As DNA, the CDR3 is TGTGCCAGCAGCTACCGGGACATCTCCACAGATACGCAGTATTTT.

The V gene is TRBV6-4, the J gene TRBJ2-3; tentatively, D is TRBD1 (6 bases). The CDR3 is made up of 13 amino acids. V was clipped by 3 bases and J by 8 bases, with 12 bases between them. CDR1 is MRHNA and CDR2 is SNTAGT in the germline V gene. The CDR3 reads CASSESIGGTQYF. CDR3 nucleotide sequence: TGTGCCAGCAGTGAGTCGATAGGGGGTACGCAGTATTTT.

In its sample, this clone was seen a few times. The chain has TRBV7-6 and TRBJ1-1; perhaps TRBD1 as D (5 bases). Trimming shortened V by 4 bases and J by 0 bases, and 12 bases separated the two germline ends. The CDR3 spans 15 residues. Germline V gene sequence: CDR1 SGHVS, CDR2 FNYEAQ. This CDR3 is CASSSVRGVNTEAFF. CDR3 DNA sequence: TGTGCCAGCAGCTCCGTTAGGGGCGTGAACACTGAAGCTTTCTTT.

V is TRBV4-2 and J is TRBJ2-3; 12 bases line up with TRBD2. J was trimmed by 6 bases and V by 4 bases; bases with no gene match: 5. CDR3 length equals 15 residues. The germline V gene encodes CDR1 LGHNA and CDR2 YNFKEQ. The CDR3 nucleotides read TGTGCCAGCAGCCCCGGGACTAGCGGGTTGGATACGCAGTATTTT. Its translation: CASSPGTSGLDTQYF.

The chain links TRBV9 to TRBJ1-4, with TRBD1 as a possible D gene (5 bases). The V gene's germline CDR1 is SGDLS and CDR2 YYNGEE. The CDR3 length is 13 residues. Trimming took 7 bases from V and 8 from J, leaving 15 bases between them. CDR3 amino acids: CASGRGGGEKLFF. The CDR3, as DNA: TGTGCCAGCGGAAGGGGAGGAGGCGAAAAACTGTTTTTT. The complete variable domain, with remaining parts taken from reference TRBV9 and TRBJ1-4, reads DSGVTQTPKHLITATGQRVTLRCSPRSGDLSVYWYQQSLDQGLQFLIQYYNGEERAKGNILERFSAQQFPDLHSELNLSSLELGDSALYFCASGRGGGEKLFFGSGTQLSVL.

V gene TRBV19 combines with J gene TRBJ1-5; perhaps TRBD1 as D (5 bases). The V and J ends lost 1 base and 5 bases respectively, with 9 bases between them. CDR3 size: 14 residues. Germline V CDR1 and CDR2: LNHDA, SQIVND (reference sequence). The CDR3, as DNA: TGTGCCAGTAGTATAGGACAGAGCTATCAGCCCCAGCATTTT. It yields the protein CASSIGQSYQPQHF.

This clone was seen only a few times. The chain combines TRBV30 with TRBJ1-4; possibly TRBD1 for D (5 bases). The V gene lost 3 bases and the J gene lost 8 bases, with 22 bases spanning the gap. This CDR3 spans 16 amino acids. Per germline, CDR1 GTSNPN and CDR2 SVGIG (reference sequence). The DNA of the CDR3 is TGTGCCTGGAGGGGGGGAAGAGCCTCGGGCGGCGAAAAACTGTTTTTT. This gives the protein CAWRGGRASGGEKLFF.

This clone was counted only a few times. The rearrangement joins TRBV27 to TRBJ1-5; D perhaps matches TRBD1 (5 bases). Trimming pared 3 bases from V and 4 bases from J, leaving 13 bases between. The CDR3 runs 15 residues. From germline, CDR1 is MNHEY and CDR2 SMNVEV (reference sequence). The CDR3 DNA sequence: TGTGCCAGCAGTTTCCAGGGCTTTTTGAATCAGCCCCAGCATTTT. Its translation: CASSFQGFLNQPQHF.

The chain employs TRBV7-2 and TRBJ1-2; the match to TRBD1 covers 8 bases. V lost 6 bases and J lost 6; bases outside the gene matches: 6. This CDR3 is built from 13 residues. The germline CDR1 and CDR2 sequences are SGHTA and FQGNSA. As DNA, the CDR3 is TGTGCCAGCAGTCTACAGGGGGGACATGGCTACACCTTC. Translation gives CASSLQGGHGYTF. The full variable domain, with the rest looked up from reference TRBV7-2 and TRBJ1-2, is GAGVSQSPSNKVTEKGKDVELRCDPISGHTALYWYRQSLGQGLEFLIYFQGNSAPDKSGLPSDRFSAERTGGSVSTLTIQRTQQEDSAVYLCASSLQGGHGYTFGSGTRLTVV.

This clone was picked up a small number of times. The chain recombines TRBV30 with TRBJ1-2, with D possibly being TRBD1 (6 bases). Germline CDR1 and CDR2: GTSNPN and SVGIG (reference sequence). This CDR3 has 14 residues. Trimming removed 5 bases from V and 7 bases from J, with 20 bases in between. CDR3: CAWVVARGRGGYTF. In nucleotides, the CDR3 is TGTGCCTGGGTAGTCGCCAGGGGTAGAGGTGGCTACACCTTC.

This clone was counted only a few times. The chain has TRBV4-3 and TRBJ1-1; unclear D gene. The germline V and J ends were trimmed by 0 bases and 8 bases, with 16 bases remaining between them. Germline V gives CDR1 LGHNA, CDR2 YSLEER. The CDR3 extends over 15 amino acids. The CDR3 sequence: CASSQESFPRREAFF. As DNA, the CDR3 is TGCGCCAGCAGCCAAGAAAGTTTCCCGCGGCGAGAAGCTTTCTTT.

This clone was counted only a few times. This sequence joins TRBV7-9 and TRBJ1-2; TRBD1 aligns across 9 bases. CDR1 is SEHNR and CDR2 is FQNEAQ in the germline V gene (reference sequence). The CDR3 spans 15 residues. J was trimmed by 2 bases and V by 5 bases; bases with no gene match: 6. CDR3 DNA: TGTGCCAGCAGCCCTTACGGACAGGGGAACTATGGCTACACCTTC. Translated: CASSPYGQGNYGYTF.

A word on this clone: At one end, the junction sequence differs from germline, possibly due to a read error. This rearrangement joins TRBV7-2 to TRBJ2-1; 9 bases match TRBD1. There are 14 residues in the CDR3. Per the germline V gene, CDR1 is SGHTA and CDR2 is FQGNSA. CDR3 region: CASTLTGGGDEQFF. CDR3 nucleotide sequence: TGTGCCAGCACCTTAACAGGGGGCGGCGATGAGCAGTTCTTC.

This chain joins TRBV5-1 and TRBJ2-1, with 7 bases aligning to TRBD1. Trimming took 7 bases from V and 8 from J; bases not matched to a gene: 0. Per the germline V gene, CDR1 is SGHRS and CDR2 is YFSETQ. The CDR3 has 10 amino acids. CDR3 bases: TGCGCCAGCGGACAGGATGAGCAGTTCTTC. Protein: CASGQDEQFF.

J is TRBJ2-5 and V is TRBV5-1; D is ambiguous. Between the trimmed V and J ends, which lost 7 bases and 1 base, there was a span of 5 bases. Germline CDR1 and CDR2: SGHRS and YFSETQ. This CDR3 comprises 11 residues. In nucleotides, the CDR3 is TGCGCCAGCCTCTCCCAAGAGACCCAGTACTTC. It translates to CASLSQETQYF.

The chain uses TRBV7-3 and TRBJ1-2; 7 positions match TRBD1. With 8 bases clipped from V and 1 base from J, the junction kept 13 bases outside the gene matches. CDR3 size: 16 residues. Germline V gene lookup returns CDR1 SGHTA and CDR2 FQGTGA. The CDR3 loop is CASGGGPGGSNYGYTF. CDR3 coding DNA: TGTGCCAGCGGAGGGGGCCCAGGGGGAAGTAACTATGGCTACACCTTC. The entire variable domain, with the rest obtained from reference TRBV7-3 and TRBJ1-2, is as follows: GAGVSQTPSNKVTEKGKYVELRCDPISGHTALYWYRQSLGQGPEFLIYFQGTGAADDSGLPNDRFFAVRPEGSVSTLKIQRTERGDSAVYLCASGGGPGGSNYGYTFGSGTRLTVV.

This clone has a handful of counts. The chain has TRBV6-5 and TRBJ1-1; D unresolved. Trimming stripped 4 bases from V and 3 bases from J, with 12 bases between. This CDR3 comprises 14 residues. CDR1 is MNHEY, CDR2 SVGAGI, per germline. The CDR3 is CASSSREGYTEAFF. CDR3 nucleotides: TGTGCCAGCAGTTCTAGGGAGGGTTACACTGAAGCTTTCTTT.

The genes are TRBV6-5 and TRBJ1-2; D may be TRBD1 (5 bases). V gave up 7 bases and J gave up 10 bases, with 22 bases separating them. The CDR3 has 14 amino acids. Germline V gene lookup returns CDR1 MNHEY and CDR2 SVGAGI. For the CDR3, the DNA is TGTGCCAGCACCCAAATGGGGGGGTTGAGTGCCTACACCTTC. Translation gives CASTQMGGLSAYTF.

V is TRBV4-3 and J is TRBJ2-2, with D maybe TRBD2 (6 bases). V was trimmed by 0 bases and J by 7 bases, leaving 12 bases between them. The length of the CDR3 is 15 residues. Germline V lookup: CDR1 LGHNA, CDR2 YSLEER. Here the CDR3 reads CASSQDSLARGELFF. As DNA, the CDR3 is TGCGCCAGCAGCCAAGATAGCCTAGCGCGCGGGGAGCTGTTTTTT.

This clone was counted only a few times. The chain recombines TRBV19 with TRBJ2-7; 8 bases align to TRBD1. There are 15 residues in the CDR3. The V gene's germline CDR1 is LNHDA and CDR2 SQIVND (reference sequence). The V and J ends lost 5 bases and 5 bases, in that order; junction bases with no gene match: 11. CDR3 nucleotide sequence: TGTGCCAGTAGTTATCCGGGACAGGCCACCCACGAGCAGTACTTC. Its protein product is CASSYPGQATHEQYF.

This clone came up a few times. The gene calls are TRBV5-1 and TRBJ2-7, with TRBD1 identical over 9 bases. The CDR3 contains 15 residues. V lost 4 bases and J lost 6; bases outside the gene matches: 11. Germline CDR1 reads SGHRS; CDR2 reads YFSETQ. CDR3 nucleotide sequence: TGCGCCAGCAGCCCGCCTAGACAGGGGGGGATCGAGCAGTACTTC. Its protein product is CASSPPRQGGIEQYF. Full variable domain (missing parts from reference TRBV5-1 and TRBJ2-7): KAGVTQTPRYLIKTRGQQVTLSCSPISGHRSVSWYQQTPGQGLQFLFEYFSETQRNKGNFPGRFSGRQFSNSRSEMNVSTLELGDSALYLCASSPPRQGGIEQYFGPGTRLTVT.

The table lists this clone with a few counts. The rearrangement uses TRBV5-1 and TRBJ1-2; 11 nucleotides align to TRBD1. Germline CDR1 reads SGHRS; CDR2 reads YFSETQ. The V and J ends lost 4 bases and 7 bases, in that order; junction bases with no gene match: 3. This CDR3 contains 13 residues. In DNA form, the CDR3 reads TGCGCCAGCAGCCAGGGGACAGGGGGTGGCTACACCTTC. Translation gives CASSQGTGGGYTF.